These T cell receptor beta chains were read from a single sample in a study of shared clonotypes between healthy human individuals. Method: immunoSEQ multiplex PCR; TCRdb's copy keeps in-frame clones and lacks some. The table shows roughly 2,000,000 clones, with about 94% occurring only once. The sample was naive CD8+ T cells sorted from blood. The source is a man between 18 and 29 years old in good health. Each CDR3 is given with its conserved first and last residue. A D gene is named only where the DNA matches it firmly. Clone size is stated in some rows and not others, as once, few, many or a class when expanded.

>NA|13|TRBV30|TRBD1|TRBJ1-1
CAWSVGGYTEAFF
TGTGCCTGGAGTGTAGGGGGCTACACTGAAGCTTTCTTT
>NA|15|TRBV6-5|NA|TRBJ2-1
CASSAPYSSYNEQFF
TGTGCCAGCAGTGCCCCTTACAGCTCCTACAATGAGCAGTTCTTC
>NA|11|TRBV5-4|NA|TRBJ2-1
CASREGVEQFF
TGTGCCAGCAGAGAAGGAGTAGAGCAGTTCTTC
>NA|13|TRBV5-1|NA|TRBJ2-5
CASSLGQQETQYF
TGCGCCAGCAGCTTGGGTCAGCAAGAGACCCAGTACTTC
>NA|13|TRBV7-6|NA|TRBJ2-3
CASSSHLTDTQYF
TGTGCCAGCAGCTCGCACCTCACAGATACGCAGTATTTT
>NA|16|TRBV13|NA|TRBJ2-3
CASSSPTRGLTDTQYF
TGTGCCAGCAGCTCCCCAACTAGAGGTCTCACAGATACGCAGTATTTT
>once|12|TRBV2|NA|TRBJ2-7
CASTIETDEQYF
TGTGCCAGCACAATTGAGACAGACGAGCAGTACTTC
>NA|16|TRBV27|TRBD2|TRBJ2-5
CASSLWASGGLETQYF
TGTGCCAGCAGTTTATGGGCTAGCGGGGGTTTAGAGACCCAGTACTTC
>NA|13|TRBV7-3|NA|TRBJ1-1
CASSLDMNTEAFF
TGTGCCAGCAGCTTGGATATGAACACTGAAGCTTTCTTT
>NA|14|TRBV5-6|NA|TRBJ2-5
CASRDTGVGGTQYF
TGTGCCAGCAGGGACACAGGGGTGGGAGGGACCCAGTACTTC
>NA|17|TRBV7-2|TRBD1|TRBJ1-1
CASSRRPEGQSNTEAFF
TGTGCCAGCAGCCGCAGACCCGAGGGACAGTCGAACACTGAAGCTTTCTTT
>NA|15|TRBV4-2|NA|TRBJ1-4
CASSQDDQTNEKLFF
TGTGCCAGCAGCCAAGATGACCAGACTAATGAAAAACTGTTTTTT
>NA|14|TRBV9|TRBD2|TRBJ2-7
CASSWEGSSYEQYF
TGTGCCAGCAGCTGGGAGGGAAGCTCCTACGAGCAGTACTTC
>NA|12|TRBV6-6|NA|TRBJ2-7
CASHGKGYEQYF
TGTGCCAGCCACGGGAAGGGGTACGAGCAGTACTTC
>NA|13|TRBV5-1|NA|TRBJ1-4
CASRGGTNEKLFF
TGCGCCAGCAGAGGGGGGACTAATGAAAAACTGTTTTTT
>NA|14|TRBV9|NA|TRBJ2-3
CASSVGLSTDTQYF
TGTGCCAGCAGCGTAGGACTCAGCACAGATACGCAGTATTTT
>NA|14|TRBV30|NA|TRBJ1-2
CALGETPTGYGYTF
TGTGCCCTAGGGGAGACCCCGACGGGGTATGGCTACACCTTC
>NA|15|TRBV27|TRBD2|TRBJ2-1
CASSPGLAGDNEQFF
TGTGCCAGCAGCCCGGGACTAGCGGGAGACAATGAGCAGTTCTTC
>NA|12|TRBV27|NA|TRBJ2-2
CASSLKAGELFF
TGTGCCAGCAGTTTAAAGGCCGGGGAGCTGTTTTTT
>NA|14|TRBV5-1|NA|TRBJ2-7
CASSLDSIVYEQYF
TGCGCCAGCAGCTTGGACAGTATAGTCTACGAGCAGTACTTC
>NA|14|TRBV4-1|NA|TRBJ2-7
CASSLTFRTNEQYF
TGCGCCAGCAGCCTGACTTTCCGGACTAACGAGCAGTACTTC
>NA|16|TRBV6-1|NA|TRBJ2-1
CASSDVVSSSYNEQFF
TGTGCCAGCAGTGACGTCGTGAGTAGCTCCTACAATGAGCAGTTCTTC
>NA|16|TRBV2|NA|TRBJ1-4
CASSIDRPTTNEKLFF
TGTGCCAGCAGTATCGACAGGCCTACAACTAATGAAAAACTGTTTTTT
>NA|14|TRBV7-9|TRBD1|TRBJ1-2
CASSPGTGLNGYTF
TGTGCCAGCAGCCCCGGGACAGGGCTGAATGGCTACACCTTC
>NA|17|TRBV9|NA|TRBJ2-2
CASSLTNGGPNTGELFF
TGTGCCAGCAGCTTAACGAACGGAGGGCCGAACACCGGGGAGCTGTTTTTT
>NA|15|TRBV13|TRBD2|TRBJ2-1
CASSPGLAGANEQFF
TGTGCCAGCAGCCCGGGACTAGCGGGGGCCAATGAGCAGTTCTTC